These 17 T cell receptor beta chains were sequenced from one sample in a study of CD8 T cells in Susac syndrome. Reverse transcription of about 0.5 to 1 ug RNA was carried out with random hexamers. Using its own MiXCR run on the immunoSEQ multiplex PCR reads, TCRdb lists one record per CDR3 protein. The sample lists tens of thousands of distinct CDR3 sequences; about 95% were seen once. The source material was CD8+ T cells from PBMCs. The receptors were sampled from a human donor with Susac syndrome.

The chain combines TRBV20-1 with TRBJ2-5; no firm D call. Germline V lookup: CDR1 DFQATT, CDR2 SNEGSKA (reference sequence). The V end lost 1 base, the J end lost 2 bases, and 11 bases lay between the germline ends. The CDR3 consists of 14 residues. DNA for the CDR3: TGCAGTGCTAGAGCCCCAGTTGCTCAAGAGACCCAGTACTTC. As protein: CSARAPVAQETQYF.

This rearrangement joins TRBV7-9 to TRBJ1-6; 10 nucleotides line up with TRBD1. Germline values: CDR1 SEHNR, CDR2 FQNEAQ (reference sequence). Trimming at V came to 5 bases and at J to 10 bases, leaving 14 bases not matched to a gene. CDR3 size: 17 residues. The CDR3, as DNA: TGTGCCAGCAGCCGTCCCGGTGGGGACAGGGGAAGGTCACCCCTCCACTTT. Amino acids: CASSRPGGDRGRSPLHF.

This clonotype was observed once. The chain links TRBV20-1 to TRBJ2-7; 11 bases agree with TRBD2. This CDR3 is 15 amino acids long. The germline gives CDR1 DFQATT, CDR2 SNEGSKA (reference sequence). Unmatched junction bases numbered 9, after V lost 3 bases and J lost 5 bases. The CDR3 here is CSARDPGTSGDEQYF. CDR3 bases: TGCAGTGCTAGGGACCCCGGGACTAGCGGCGACGAGCAGTACTTC.

The genes are TRBV27 and TRBJ2-5; 7 bases map to TRBD1. The trim removed 0 bases at V and 2 bases at J, leaving 6 bases unmatched. The CDR3 contains 16 residues. CDR1 MNHEY and CDR2 SMNVEV come from the germline V gene (reference sequence). The CDR3: CASSLSPGTDQETQYF. The CDR3 region has the DNA TGTGCCAGCAGTTTATCCCCTGGGACAGATCAAGAGACCCAGTACTTC.

This chain uses TRBV7-6 with TRBJ2-7, with 7 positions matching TRBD1. The length of the CDR3 is 14 residues. V gave up 5 bases and J gave up 3 bases; unmatched junction bases: 7. CDR1 is SGHVS and CDR2 is FNYEAQ in the germline V gene. This CDR3 reads CASSDPRQGYEQYF. Written as DNA, the CDR3 is TGTGCCAGCAGCGACCCTCGACAGGGCTACGAGCAGTACTTC.

The V gene is TRBV29-1, the J gene TRBJ1-1, with a possible D match to TRBD1 (5 bases). Germline CDR1 is SQVTM and CDR2 is ANQGSEA. V dropped 6 bases and J dropped 7 bases, with 12 bases sitting between them. This CDR3 has 11 amino acids. The CDR3 region is CSVQEGFEAFF. Here the CDR3 DNA reads TGCAGCGTCCAGGAGGGGTTTGAAGCTTTCTTT.

V gene TRBV2 combines with J gene TRBJ2-3; tentatively, D is TRBD2 (7 bases). This CDR3 region has 16 residues. V was clipped by 6 bases and J by 0 bases, with 16 bases between them. Per the germline V gene, CDR1 is SNHLY and CDR2 is FYNNEI. This CDR3 is CASSALGGPSTDTQYF. Written as DNA, the CDR3 is TGTGCCAGCAGCGCCCTCGGGGGGCCTAGCACAGATACGCAGTATTTT.

The gene calls are TRBV15 and TRBJ2-1; D possibly matches TRBD1 or TRBD2 (6 bases each). Trimming cost V 1 base and J 6 bases, with 10 bases left between them. In germline, CDR1 is LNHNV, CDR2 YYDKDF (reference sequence). The CDR3 length is 14 residues. In nucleotides, the CDR3 is TGTGCCACCAGCAGAGCAGGAGGGGGCAATGAGCAGTTCTTC. Encoded protein: CATSRAGGGNEQFF. Full variable domain (rest looked up from reference TRBV15 and TRBJ2-1): DAMVIQNPRYQVTQFGKPVTLSCSQTLNHNVMYWYQQKSSQAPKLLFHYYDKDFNNEADTPDNFQSRRPNTSFCFLDIRSPGLGDTAMYLCATSRAGGGNEQFFGPGTRLTVL.

The gene calls are TRBV5-1 and TRBJ2-7; a weak D match, TRBD2 (5 bases). The V gene's germline CDR1 is SGHRS and CDR2 YFSETQ. The CDR3 covers 15 residues. The ends were cut back, 4 bases at V and 2 bases at J, with 16 bases in the middle. The CDR3 spells CASSGRELLTYEQYV. The CDR3 nucleotides are TGCGCCAGCAGCGGCCGGGAACTCTTAACCTACGAGCAGTACGTC.

The chain is built from TRBV7-9 and TRBJ1-1, with D uncertain. Germline assignment: CDR1 SEHNR and CDR2 FQNEAQ (reference sequence). The V end lost 5 bases, the J end lost 0 bases, and 16 bases lay between the germline ends. This CDR3 is 16 amino acids long. CDR3 sequence: CASSPAAGGMNTEAFF. CDR3 nucleotides: TGTGCCAGCAGCCCTGCGGCGGGAGGAATGAACACTGAAGCTTTCTTT.

The gene calls are TRBV29-1 and TRBJ1-4; D gene unclear. Trimming removed 6 bases at V and 0 bases at J, with 8 bases between. Germline lookup yields CDR1 SQVTM and CDR2 ANQGSEA. This CDR3 spans 13 amino acids. The CDR3 spells CSVRHATNEKLFF. The DNA of the CDR3 is TGCAGCGTGAGACACGCAACTAATGAAAAACTGTTTTTT.

V is TRBV20-1 and J is TRBJ2-7, with 7 bases lining up with TRBD2. This CDR3 region has 16 residues. The trim removed 0 bases at V and 4 bases at J, leaving 12 bases unmatched. Germline lookup yields CDR1 DFQATT and CDR2 SNEGSKA (reference sequence). DNA for the CDR3: TGCAGTGCTAGAGATCTCGGGAGCGGGGAACTTTACGAGCAGTACGTC. It is translated as CSARDLGSGELYEQYV.

The CDR3 reads CASSPQGPSYEQYV. In DNA, the CDR3 is TGTGCCAGCAGCCCCCAGGGACCCTCCTACGAGCAGTACGTC. V is TRBV13 and J is TRBJ2-7; tentatively, D is TRBD1 or TRBD2 (5 bases each). Trimming cost V 5 bases and J 0 bases, with 11 bases left between them. Germline V gene lookup returns CDR1 PRHDT and CDR2 FYEKMQ (reference sequence). This CDR3 region has 14 residues.

The chain is built from TRBV11-2 and TRBJ2-7; D unresolved. CDR1 SGHAT and CDR2 FQNNGV come from the germline V gene. The CDR3 totals 14 residues. The ends were cut back, 0 bases at V and 0 bases at J, with 6 bases in the middle. The CDR3 sequence: CASSLDPGSYEQYV. The CDR3 nucleotides are TGTGCCAGCAGCTTAGATCCGGGCTCCTACGAGCAGTACGTC.

The chain is built from TRBV27 and TRBJ2-5, with 13 bases fitting TRBD2. CDR1 is MNHEY and CDR2 is SMNVEV in the germline V gene (reference sequence). This CDR3 region has 15 residues. J lost 4 bases, V lost 5 bases, and 4 bases had no gene match. In DNA, the CDR3 is TGTGCCAGCAGTAGGACTAGCGGGAGTGGAGAGACCCAGTACTTC. Its protein product is CASSRTSGSGETQYF.

The V call is TRBV3-1, the J call TRBJ2-4; TRBD1 matches at 7 bases. This CDR3 spans 16 amino acids. The germline CDR1 and CDR2 sequences are LGHDT and YNNKEL (reference sequence). Trimming took 1 base from V and 6 from J; bases not matched to a gene: 9. The CDR3: CASSQGRDSAANIQYF. The CDR3 bases are TGTGCCAGCAGCCAAGGAAGGGACAGCGCGGCAAACATTCAGTACTTC.

A single count supports this clonotype. The chain is built from TRBV30 and TRBJ2-1, with TRBD2 matching over 11 bases. The CDR3 runs to 15 residues. Germline values: CDR1 GTSNPN, CDR2 SVGIG (reference sequence). Trimming removed 3 bases from V and 8 bases from J; junction bases left unmatched: 9. CDR3 protein: CAWSGTSGSRDEQFF. The CDR3 DNA is TGTGCCTGGAGCGGGACTAGCGGATCTAGGGATGAGCAGTTCTTC.